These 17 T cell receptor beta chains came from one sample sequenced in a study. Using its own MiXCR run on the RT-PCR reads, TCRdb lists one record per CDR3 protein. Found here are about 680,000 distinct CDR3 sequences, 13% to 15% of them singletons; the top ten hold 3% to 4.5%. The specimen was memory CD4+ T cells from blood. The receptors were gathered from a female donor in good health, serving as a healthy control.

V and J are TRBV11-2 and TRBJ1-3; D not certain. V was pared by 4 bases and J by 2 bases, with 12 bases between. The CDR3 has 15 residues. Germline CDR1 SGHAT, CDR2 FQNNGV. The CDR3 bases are TGTGCCAGCAGCTCAGAAACGATAGCTGGAAACACCATATATTTT. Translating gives CASSSETIAGNTIYF.

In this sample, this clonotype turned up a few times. DNA for the CDR3: TGTGCCACCAGCAGAGATAGGGTCAACAATGAGCAGTTCTTC. Its translation is CATSRDRVNNEQFF. The J gene is TRBJ2-1, the V gene TRBV15; D ambiguous. Germline-derived CDR1 and CDR2 are LNHNV and YYDKDF (reference sequence). V was pared by 0 bases and J by 5 bases, with 8 bases between. The CDR3 runs to 14 residues.

CDR3 nucleotide sequence: TGTGCCACACAGACAGGGGAAGACTATGGCTACACCTTC. This translates into CATQTGEDYGYTF. The rearrangement uses TRBV6-6 and TRBJ1-2, with 8 bases fitting TRBD1. J lost 3 bases, V lost 10 bases, and 7 bases had no gene match. Germline V gives CDR1 MNHNY, CDR2 SVGAGI (reference sequence). This CDR3 is 13 amino acids long.

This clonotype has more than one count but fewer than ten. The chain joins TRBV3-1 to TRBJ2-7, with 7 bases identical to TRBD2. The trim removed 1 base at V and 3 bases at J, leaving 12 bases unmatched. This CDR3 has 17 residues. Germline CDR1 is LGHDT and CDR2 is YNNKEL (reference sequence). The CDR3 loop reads CASSQAGGPSGSYEQYF. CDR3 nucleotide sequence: TGTGCCAGCAGCCAAGCAGGAGGACCTAGCGGAAGCTACGAGCAGTACTTC.

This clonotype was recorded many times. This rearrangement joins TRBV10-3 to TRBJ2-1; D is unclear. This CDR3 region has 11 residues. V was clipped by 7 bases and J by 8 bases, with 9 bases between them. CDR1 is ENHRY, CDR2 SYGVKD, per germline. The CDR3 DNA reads TGTGCCATCAAGGGCGACCATGAGCAGTTCTTC. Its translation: CAIKGDHEQFF.

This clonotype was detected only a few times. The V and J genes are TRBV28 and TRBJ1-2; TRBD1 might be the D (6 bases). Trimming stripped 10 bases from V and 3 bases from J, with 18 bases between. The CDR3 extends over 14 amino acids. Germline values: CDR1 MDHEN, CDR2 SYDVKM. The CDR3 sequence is CATRLGAMDYGYTF. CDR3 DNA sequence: TGTGCCACCCGGTTGGGGGCTATGGACTATGGCTACACCTTC.

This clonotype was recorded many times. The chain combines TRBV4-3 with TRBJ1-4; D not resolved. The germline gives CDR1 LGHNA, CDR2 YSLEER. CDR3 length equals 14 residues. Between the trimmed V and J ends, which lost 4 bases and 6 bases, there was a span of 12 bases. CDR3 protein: CASSLRTADEKLFF. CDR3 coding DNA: TGCGCCAGCAGCCTCAGGACGGCTGATGAAAAACTGTTTTTT.

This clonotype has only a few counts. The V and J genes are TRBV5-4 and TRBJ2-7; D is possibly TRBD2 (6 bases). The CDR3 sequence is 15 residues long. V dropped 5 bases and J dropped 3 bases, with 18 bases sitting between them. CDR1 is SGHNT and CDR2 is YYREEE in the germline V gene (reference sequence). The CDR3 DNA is TGTGCCAGCAGTAAGTTGGGCGGGACCAACTACGAGCAGTACTTC. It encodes CASSKLGGTNYEQYF.

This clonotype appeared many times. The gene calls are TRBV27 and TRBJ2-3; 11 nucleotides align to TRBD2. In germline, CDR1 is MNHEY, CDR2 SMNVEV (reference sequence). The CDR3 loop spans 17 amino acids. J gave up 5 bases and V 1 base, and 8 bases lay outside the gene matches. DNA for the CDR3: TGTGCCAGCAGTTTATTGATAGCGGGAGGGCCGGGAGATACGCAGTATTTT. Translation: CASSLLIAGGPGDTQYF.

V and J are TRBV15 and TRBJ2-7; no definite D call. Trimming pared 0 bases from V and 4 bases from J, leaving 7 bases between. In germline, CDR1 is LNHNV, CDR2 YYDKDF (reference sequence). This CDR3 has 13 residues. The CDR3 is CATSRDKGYEQYF. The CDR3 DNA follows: TGTGCCACCAGCAGAGATAAGGGTTACGAGCAGTACTTC.

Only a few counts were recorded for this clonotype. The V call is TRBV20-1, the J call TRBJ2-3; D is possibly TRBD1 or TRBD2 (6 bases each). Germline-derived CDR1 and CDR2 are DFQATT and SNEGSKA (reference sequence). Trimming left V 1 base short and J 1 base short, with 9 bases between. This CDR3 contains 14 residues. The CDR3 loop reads CSARVGGGTDTQYF. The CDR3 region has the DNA TGCAGTGCTAGAGTGGGGGGCGGCACAGATACGCAGTATTTT.

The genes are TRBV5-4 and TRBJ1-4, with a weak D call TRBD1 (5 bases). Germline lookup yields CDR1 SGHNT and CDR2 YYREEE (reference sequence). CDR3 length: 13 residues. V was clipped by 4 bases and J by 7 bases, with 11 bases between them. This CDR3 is CASSAQGVEKLFF. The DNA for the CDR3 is TGTGCCAGCAGCGCGCAGGGTGTTGAAAAACTGTTTTTT.

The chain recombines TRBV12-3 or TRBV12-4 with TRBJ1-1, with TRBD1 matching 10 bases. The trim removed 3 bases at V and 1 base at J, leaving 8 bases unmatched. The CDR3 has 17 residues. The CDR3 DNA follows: TGTGCCAGCAGTTTCGCTCCGGGACAGGGGTCGAACACTGAAGCTTTCTTT. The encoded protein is CASSFAPGQGSNTEAFF.

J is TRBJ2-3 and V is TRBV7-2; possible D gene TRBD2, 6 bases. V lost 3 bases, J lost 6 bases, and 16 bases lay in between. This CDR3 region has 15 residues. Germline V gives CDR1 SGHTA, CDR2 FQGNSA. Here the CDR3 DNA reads TGTGCCAGCAGCTTCGGGGGAGGAGGCTCCGATACGCAGTATTTT. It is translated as CASSFGGGGSDTQYF. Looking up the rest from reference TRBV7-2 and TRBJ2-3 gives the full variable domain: GAGVSQSPSNKVTEKGKDVELRCDPISGHTALYWYRQSLGQGLEFLIYFQGNSAPDKSGLPSDRFSAERTGGSVSTLTIQRTQQEDSAVYLCASSFGGGGSDTQYFGPGTRLTVL.

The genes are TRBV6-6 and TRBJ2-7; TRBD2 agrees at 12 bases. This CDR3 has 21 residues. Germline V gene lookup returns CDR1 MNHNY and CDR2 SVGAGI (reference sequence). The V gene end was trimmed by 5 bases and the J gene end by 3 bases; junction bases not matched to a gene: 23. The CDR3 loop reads CASSTHPGTSRGTSGLYEQYF. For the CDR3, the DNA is TGTGCCAGCAGTACCCACCCGGGGACTAGCAGGGGGACTAGCGGGCTCTACGAGCAGTACTTC.

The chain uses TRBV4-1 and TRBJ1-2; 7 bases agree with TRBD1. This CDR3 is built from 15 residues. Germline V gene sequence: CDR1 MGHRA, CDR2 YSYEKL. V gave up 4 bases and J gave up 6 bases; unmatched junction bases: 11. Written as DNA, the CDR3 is TGCGCCAGCAGCCGAACCGGGACAGTGAGCGATGGCTACACCTTC. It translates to CASSRTGTVSDGYTF.

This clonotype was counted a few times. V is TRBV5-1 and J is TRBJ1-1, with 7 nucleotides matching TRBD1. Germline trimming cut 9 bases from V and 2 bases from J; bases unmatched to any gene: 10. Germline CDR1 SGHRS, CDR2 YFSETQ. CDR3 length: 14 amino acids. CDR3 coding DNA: TGCGCCAACTCAAGAGGGGACAGAAACACTGAAGCTTTCTTT. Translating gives CANSRGDRNTEAFF.